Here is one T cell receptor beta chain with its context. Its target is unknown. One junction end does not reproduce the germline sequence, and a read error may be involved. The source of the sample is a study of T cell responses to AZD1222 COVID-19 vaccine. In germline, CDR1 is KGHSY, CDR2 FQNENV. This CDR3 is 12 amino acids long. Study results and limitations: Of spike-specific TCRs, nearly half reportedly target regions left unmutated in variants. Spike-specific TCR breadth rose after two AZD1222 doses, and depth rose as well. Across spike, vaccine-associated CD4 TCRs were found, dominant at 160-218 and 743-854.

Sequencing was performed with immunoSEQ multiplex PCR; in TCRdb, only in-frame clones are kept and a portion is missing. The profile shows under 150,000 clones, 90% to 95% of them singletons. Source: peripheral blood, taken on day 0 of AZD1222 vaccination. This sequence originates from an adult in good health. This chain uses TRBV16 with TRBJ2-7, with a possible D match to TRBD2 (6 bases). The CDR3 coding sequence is TGTGCCAGCAGCCCAGGGACTCCTAGCTCGCACTTC. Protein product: CASSPGTPSSHF.